This T cell receptor beta chain was retrieved from a study of T cell repertoires in cytomegalovirus infection. With respect to this clonotype: Antigen unknown.

Germline CDR1 is SGHDN and CDR2 is FVKESK. The CDR3 spans 16 residues. With 1 base removed from V and 6 bases from J, the gap between germline ends came to 18 bases. TCRdb re-called the reads with MiXCR, one entry per CDR3 protein. The sample contains about 350,000 distinct CDR3 sequences, about 34% of which appear only once. This sequence joins TRBV14 and TRBJ1-1; D is possibly TRBD1 (6 bases). The clonotype originates from a human donor in good health (CMV status not recorded). Some clones in this sample may be carry-over from other donors' samples. This specimen was cultured PBMCs, taken from culture after CMV antigen stimulation. CDR3 sequence: CASSQAFTGRLAEAFF. The CDR3 bases are TGTGCCAGCAGCCAAGCCTTCACAGGGCGGCTAGCTGAAGCTTTCTTT. Full variable domain (rest looked up from reference TRBV14 and TRBJ1-1): EAGVTQFPSHSVIEKGQTVTLRCDPISGHDNLYWYRRVMGKEIKFLLHFVKESKQDESGMPNNRFLAERTGGTYSTLKVQPAELEDSGVYFCASSQAFTGRLAEAFFGQGTRLTVV.